This T cell receptor beta chain derives from a study of healthy donors' naive CD4 and CD8 T cells. Looking at the study overall: All functional IMGT TCR alpha variants were covered by new primers. General study results and limits: Reportedly, most V and J gene segments showed naive CD4+ versus CD8+ bias. The study did not address homeostatic proliferation effects in naive T cells. Chains were not paired, since alpha and beta were sequenced in bulk.

Each TCR library used 400 to 600 ng of total RNA and a linear amplification protocol. Each CDR3 protein is one row after TCRdb ran MiXCR on the reads. In the table there are 150,000 to 200,000 distinct CDR3 sequences, about 76% of which are singletons. Germline V gene lookup returns CDR1 MNHEY and CDR2 SVGAGI. Trimming took 5 bases from V and 5 from J, leaving 6 bases between them. There are 11 residues in the CDR3. This clonotype appeared a few times. The antigen is not known. The rearrangement links TRBV6-5 to TRBJ2-5; maybe TRBD2 (6 bases). The receptor was derived from a pool of human donors in good health; the sample pools cells from several healthy donors. The specimen sequenced was naive CD4+ and CD8+ T cells sorted from blood, pooled from several donors. The CDR3 region is CASSAGETQYF. CDR3 nucleotide sequence: TGTGCCAGCAGTGCGGGGGAGACCCAGTACTTC.